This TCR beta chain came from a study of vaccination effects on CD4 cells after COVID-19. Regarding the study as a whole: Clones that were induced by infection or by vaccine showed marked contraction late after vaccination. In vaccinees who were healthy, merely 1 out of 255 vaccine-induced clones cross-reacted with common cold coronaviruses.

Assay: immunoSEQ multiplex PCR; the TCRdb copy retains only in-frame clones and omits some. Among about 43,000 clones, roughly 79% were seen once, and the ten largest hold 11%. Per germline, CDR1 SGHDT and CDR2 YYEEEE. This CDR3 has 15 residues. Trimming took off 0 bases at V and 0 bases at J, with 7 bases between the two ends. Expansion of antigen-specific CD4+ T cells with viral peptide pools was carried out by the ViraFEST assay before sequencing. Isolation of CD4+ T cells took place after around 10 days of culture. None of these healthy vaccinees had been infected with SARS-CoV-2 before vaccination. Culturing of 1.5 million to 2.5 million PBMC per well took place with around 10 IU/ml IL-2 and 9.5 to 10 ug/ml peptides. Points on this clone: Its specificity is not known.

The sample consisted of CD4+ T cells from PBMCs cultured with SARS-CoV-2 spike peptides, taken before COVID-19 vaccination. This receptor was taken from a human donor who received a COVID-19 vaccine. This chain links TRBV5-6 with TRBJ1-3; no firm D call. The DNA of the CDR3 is TGTGCCAGCAGCTTGGGGTTCAACTCTGGAAACACCATATATTTT. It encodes CASSLGFNSGNTIYF.